The entry below describes one T cell receptor beta chain. Its antigen is not identified. Trimming stripped 1 base from V and 5 bases from J, with 8 bases between. The germline CDR1 and CDR2 sequences are SGHNT and YENEEA. CDR3 length equals 13 residues. The data were taken from a study of OX40 agonist ivuxolimab in advanced cancers. Study results and caveats: CD8+ T cells averaged more expanded clones than CD4+.

Sequenced by immunoSEQ multiplex PCR; TCRdb stores in-frame clones only, minus some. The data show around 44,000 clones, around 87% seen once. The source was CD4+ or CD8+ T cells sorted from blood, collected in a trial of the OX40 agonist ivuxolimab. The chain employs TRBV11-3 and TRBJ2-5; the D call may be TRBD1 or TRBD2 (6 bases each). The clonotype was recovered from an adult with an advanced solid tumor such as melanoma, head and neck, liver or kidney cancer. CDR3 amino acids: CASSLGGAETQYF. The DNA for the CDR3 is TGTGCCAGCAGCTTAGGGGGGGCTGAGACCCAGTACTTC.